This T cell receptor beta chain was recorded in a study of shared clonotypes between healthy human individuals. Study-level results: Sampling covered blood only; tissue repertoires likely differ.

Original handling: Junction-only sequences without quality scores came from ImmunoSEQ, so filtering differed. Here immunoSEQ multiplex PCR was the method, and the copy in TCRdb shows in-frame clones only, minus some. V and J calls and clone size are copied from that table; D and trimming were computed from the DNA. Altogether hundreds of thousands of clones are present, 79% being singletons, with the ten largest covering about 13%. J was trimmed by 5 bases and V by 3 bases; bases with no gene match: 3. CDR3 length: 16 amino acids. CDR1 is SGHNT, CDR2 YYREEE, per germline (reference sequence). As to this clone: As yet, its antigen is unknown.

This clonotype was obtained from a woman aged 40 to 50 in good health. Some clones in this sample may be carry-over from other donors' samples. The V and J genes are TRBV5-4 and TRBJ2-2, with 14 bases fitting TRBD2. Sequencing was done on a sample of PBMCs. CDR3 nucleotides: TGTGCCAGCAGCTCGCGGACTAGCGGGAGGACCGGGGAGCTGTTTTTT. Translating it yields CASSSRTSGRTGELFF.